This TCR beta chain emerged from a study of blood T cells in healthy people across ages. Study background: Capture via template switching afforded approximately one barcoded beta molecule per two T cells.

The use of a sample-barcoded 5' primer and a J-beta primer mix characterized a second PCR of 7 to 11 cycles. TCRdb passed the 5' RACE reads through MiXCR, listing each CDR3 protein once. The sample records hundreds of thousands of distinct CDR3 sequences, 45% to 50% being singletons. This clonotype was seen a few times. The specimen sequenced was blood. The clonotype comes from a woman aged 55-69 years in good health.

CDR3 residues: CAGTSGMDTQYF. The CDR3, as DNA: TGCGCCGGGACTAGCGGGATGGACACGCAGTATTTT. The chain joins TRBV20-1 to TRBJ2-3; TRBD2 matches 13 bases. Germline lookup yields CDR1 DFQATT and CDR2 SNEGSKA (reference sequence). This CDR3 has 12 residues.